Below, 27 T cell receptor beta chains from the same sample are listed, as sequenced in a study of OX40 agonist ivuxolimab in advanced cancers. Sequencing was performed with immunoSEQ multiplex PCR; in TCRdb, only in-frame clones are kept and a portion is missing. The table records tens of thousands of clones, more than 65% of them present only once. The specimen was CD4+ or CD8+ T cells sorted from blood, collected in a trial of the OX40 agonist ivuxolimab. The receptors were gathered from an adult with an advanced solid tumor such as melanoma, head and neck, liver or kidney cancer.

This chain uses TRBV27 with TRBJ1-5, with D unclear. The germline V and J ends were trimmed by 0 bases and 9 bases, with 15 bases remaining between them. The CDR3 spans 15 residues. In germline, CDR1 is MNHEY, CDR2 SMNVEV (reference sequence). The CDR3 protein is CASSLSPRASGPQHF. CDR3 bases: TGTGCCAGCAGTTTATCTCCAAGGGCGTCCGGGCCCCAGCATTTT.

The CDR3 sequence: CASRVEGGIMNTEAFF. CDR3 in DNA: TGTGCCAGCAGAGTTGAGGGGGGAATAATGAACACTGAAGCTTTCTTT. The chain recombines TRBV2 with TRBJ1-1; possible D gene TRBD1, 6 bases. V was shortened by 6 bases and J by 0 bases, with 17 bases between the two germline ends. CDR1 SNHLY and CDR2 FYNNEI come from the germline V gene. The CDR3 is 16 residues long.

The V and J genes are TRBV10-3 and TRBJ2-3; D unclear. From germline, CDR1 is ENHRY and CDR2 SYGVKD. The CDR3 consists of 14 residues. The V end lost 0 bases, the J end lost 0 bases, and 4 bases lay between the germline ends. CDR3 sequence reads: CAISESGSTDTQYF. In DNA form, the CDR3 reads TGTGCCATCAGTGAGTCGGGAAGCACAGATACGCAGTATTTT.

In this sample, this clone turned up once. V usage is TRBV7-9 and J usage is TRBJ1-4, with 7 positions matching TRBD1. Per the germline V gene, CDR1 is SEHNR and CDR2 is FQNEAQ (reference sequence). With V trimmed by 5 bases and J by 7 bases, 13 bases remained unmatched. This CDR3 comprises 16 residues. CDR3 region: CASSPKGVGGTEKLFF. CDR3 sequence (DNA): TGTGCCAGCAGCCCTAAAGGGGTAGGGGGCACTGAAAAACTGTTTTTT.

V and J are TRBV5-1 and TRBJ1-1, with D possibly matching TRBD1 (5 bases). CDR3 length: 14 residues. Germline values: CDR1 SGHRS, CDR2 YFSETQ. Trimming took 2 bases from V and 4 from J, leaving 12 bases between them. In nucleotides, the CDR3 is TGCGCCAGCAGCTTCGACAGTCCTTCCACTGAAGCTTTCTTT. It encodes CASSFDSPSTEAFF.

In its sample, this clone was seen once. CDR3 coding DNA: TGTGCCAGTAGTATAGAAGGGGTGGTCACCGGGGAGCTGTTTTTT. Residues: CASSIEGVVTGELFF. The genes are TRBV19 and TRBJ2-2; TRBD1 is a possible D gene (5 bases). Germline values: CDR1 LNHDA, CDR2 SQIVND (reference sequence). V lost 0 bases, J lost 4 bases, and 9 bases lay in between. This CDR3 spans 15 amino acids.

The J gene is TRBJ1-1, the V gene TRBV27; D perhaps matches TRBD1 (6 bases). The V gene lost 0 bases and the J gene lost 5 bases, with 16 bases spanning the gap. CDR1 and CDR2 (germline): MNHEY, SMNVEV (reference sequence). The CDR3 has 16 amino acids. CDR3 region: CASSLSWRGASTEAFF. The CDR3 coding sequence is TGTGCCAGCAGTTTATCATGGCGGGGGGCGAGTACTGAAGCTTTCTTT.

The sample holds one count of this clone. The CDR3 region is CASRYTGEYNEQFF. Written as DNA, the CDR3 is TGTGCCAGCAGATATACTGGGGAGTACAATGAGCAGTTCTTC. The gene calls are TRBV4-2 and TRBJ2-1, with a possible D match to TRBD2 (5 bases). Trimming removed 6 bases at V and 4 bases at J, with 13 bases between. Per germline, CDR1 LGHNA and CDR2 YNFKEQ. The CDR3 runs 14 residues.

The rearrangement links TRBV5-6 to TRBJ1-6; possibly TRBD1 for D (6 bases). Trimming removed 3 bases from V and 9 bases from J, with 16 bases in between. This CDR3 contains 15 residues. Germline V gene data show CDR1 as SGHDT and CDR2 as YYEEEE. The DNA for the CDR3 is TGTGCCAGCAGCTACCCCATGGGGGCGGCTTCACCCCTCCACTTT. This translates into CASSYPMGAASPLHF.

The chain recombines TRBV15 with TRBJ2-5, with TRBD1 identical over 9 bases. The V gene's germline CDR1 is LNHNV and CDR2 YYDKDF (reference sequence). With 4 bases clipped from V and 6 bases from J, the junction kept 9 bases outside the gene matches. The CDR3 contains 15 residues. CDR3 nucleotides: TGTGCCACCAGCACCCGGACAGGGGACAGTAAGACCCAGTACTTC. This gives the protein CATSTRTGDSKTQYF.

V usage is TRBV10-3 and J usage is TRBJ2-2, with D hard to call. V dropped 11 bases and J dropped 7 bases, with 14 bases sitting between them. CDR1 is ENHRY and CDR2 is SYGVKD in the germline V gene. The CDR3 has 12 residues. This chain's CDR3 is CAHSAGVGELFF. The CDR3 DNA reads TGTGCCCACTCCGCTGGGGTCGGGGAGCTGTTTTTT.

This clone showed up just once. V usage is TRBV5-1 and J usage is TRBJ2-3; D possibly corresponds to TRBD1 (6 bases). Trimming left V 5 bases short and J 0 bases short, with 16 bases between. In germline, CDR1 is SGHRS, CDR2 YFSETQ. CDR3 length: 16 amino acids. For the CDR3, the DNA is TGCGCCAGCAGGGAACAGGCAGGGGTTAGCACAGATACGCAGTATTTT. Protein product: CASREQAGVSTDTQYF.

The rearrangement uses TRBV7-9 and TRBJ2-1; no reliable D call. Trimming cost V 2 bases and J 0 bases, with 14 bases left between them. The CDR3 has 17 residues. CDR1 is SEHNR, CDR2 FQNEAQ, per germline (reference sequence). The CDR3 here is CASSLRIGESSYNEQFF. CDR3 nucleotides: TGTGCCAGCAGCTTACGAATCGGCGAGAGCTCCTACAATGAGCAGTTCTTC.

The chain joins TRBV28 to TRBJ2-1, with D uncertain. This CDR3 spans 13 amino acids. V lost 8 bases to trimming and J lost 5 bases, with 13 bases between them. The germline gives CDR1 MDHEN, CDR2 SYDVKM. The CDR3 sequence: CASHTANNNEQFF. Here the CDR3 DNA reads TGTGCCAGCCACACAGCTAACAACAATGAGCAGTTCTTC.

The chain recombines TRBV5-8 with TRBJ2-7; D may be TRBD2 (6 bases). Germline V lookup: CDR1 SGHTS, CDR2 YDEGEE. Trimming left V 4 bases short and J 3 bases short, with 11 bases between. The CDR3 has 13 residues. The CDR3 reads CASSPGTYYEQYF. CDR3 bases: TGTGCCAGCAGCCCCGGGACTTACTACGAGCAGTACTTC.

The rearrangement uses TRBV7-9 and TRBJ1-2; TRBD1 matches at 8 bases. CDR1 is SEHNR and CDR2 is FQNEAQ in the germline V gene (reference sequence). The trim removed 7 bases at V and 5 bases at J, leaving 9 bases unmatched. The CDR3 contains 14 residues. The CDR3 bases are TGTGCCAGCACCGCGACAGGGGTCGCTTATGGCTACACCTTC. It encodes CASTATGVAYGYTF. Full variable domain (rest looked up from reference TRBV7-9 and TRBJ1-2): DTGVSQNPRHKITKRGQNVTFRCDPISEHNRLYWYRQTLGQGPEFLTYFQNEAQLEKSRLLSDRFSAERPKGSFSTLEIQRTEQGDSAMYLCASTATGVAYGYTFGSGTRLTVV.

This clone was found once. The CDR3 DNA reads as TGTGCCACCAGCAGAGACCGACTAGCGGGGGGCCATGGTGAGCAGTTCTTC. Translated, it gives CATSRDRLAGGHGEQFF. The chain recombines TRBV15 with TRBJ2-1; the match to TRBD2 covers 13 bases. The germline gives CDR1 LNHNV, CDR2 YYDKDF (reference sequence). V was clipped by 0 bases and J by 9 bases; unmatched bases: 8. The CDR3 has 17 amino acids.

In this sample, this clone turned up a few times. This chain's CDR3 is CASSYSQGAYEQYV. For the CDR3, the DNA is TGTGCCAGCAGTTACTCCCAGGGGGCCTACGAGCAGTACGTC. The chain employs TRBV6-5 and TRBJ2-7, with 7 bases fitting TRBD1. Germline V gives CDR1 MNHEY, CDR2 SVGAGI. This CDR3 contains 14 residues. V dropped 0 bases and J dropped 2; count of bases not matched to a gene: 1.

This chain uses TRBV19 with TRBJ2-1; D remains ambiguous. The V gene's germline CDR1 is LNHDA and CDR2 SQIVND (reference sequence). Trimming removed 0 bases at V and 6 bases at J, with 12 bases between. CDR3 length equals 15 residues. The DNA for the CDR3 is TGTGCCAGTAGTATAGATTTAAGGCGGTCCAATGAGCAGTTCTTC. Encoded protein: CASSIDLRRSNEQFF.

This sequence joins TRBV7-9 and TRBJ1-5; D perhaps matches TRBD1 (5 bases). Germline V CDR1 and CDR2: SEHNR, FQNEAQ (reference sequence). Trimming removed 4 bases at V and 6 bases at J, with 10 bases between. The CDR3 consists of 13 residues. The CDR3 DNA follows: TGTGCCAGCAGCTGGGACCTCGGTCAGCCCCAGCATTTT. It translates to CASSWDLGQPQHF. Combining the CDR3 with reference TRBV7-9 and TRBJ1-5 gives the whole variable domain DTGVSQNPRHKITKRGQNVTFRCDPISEHNRLYWYRQTLGQGPEFLTYFQNEAQLEKSRLLSDRFSAERPKGSFSTLEIQRTEQGDSAMYLCASSWDLGQPQHFGDGTRLSIL.

This chain links TRBV18 with TRBJ2-1; no firm D call. Trimming removed 1 base from V and 8 bases from J, with 9 bases in between. CDR1 is KGHSH, CDR2 LQKENI, per germline. The CDR3 loop spans 13 amino acids. The CDR3 loop reads CASSPRQVDEQFF. CDR3 coding DNA: TGTGCCAGCTCACCACGCCAGGTAGATGAGCAGTTCTTC.

This rearrangement joins TRBV27 to TRBJ1-2, with 9 bases identical to TRBD1. The ends lost 0 bases at V and 0 bases at J; junction bases unmatched: 8. The CDR3 length is 18 residues. Germline CDR1 is MNHEY and CDR2 is SMNVEV (reference sequence). CDR3: CASSLSYPGTGTNYGYTF. CDR3 nucleotide sequence: TGTGCCAGCAGTTTATCCTACCCCGGGACAGGGACTAACTATGGCTACACCTTC.

The chain carries TRBV28 and TRBJ1-1; a weak D match, TRBD1 (6 bases). The germline CDR1 and CDR2 sequences are MDHEN and SYDVKM. Trimming removed 6 bases from V and 3 bases from J, with 14 bases in between. The CDR3 has 14 amino acids. The chain's CDR3 is CASSPQGTYTEAFF. The CDR3 DNA follows: TGTGCCAGCAGCCCACAGGGTACGTACACTGAAGCTTTCTTT.

A single count supports this clone. The chain has TRBV7-8 and TRBJ1-2, with 8 bases identical to TRBD1. The CDR3 runs 15 residues. After removal of 5 bases from V and 5 bases from J, the junction contained 10 bases not matched to a gene. The germline gives CDR1 SGHVS, CDR2 FQNEAQ. The CDR3 bases are TGTGCCAGCAGCCCTCAGGGGGCGCAAGGGTATGGCTACACCTTC. Translating it yields CASSPQGAQGYGYTF.

V gene TRBV5-1 combines with J gene TRBJ1-3, with D unclear. Germline CDR1 SGHRS, CDR2 YFSETQ. The germline V and J ends were trimmed by 7 bases and 4 bases, with 15 bases remaining between them. The CDR3 loop spans 14 amino acids. In DNA, the CDR3 is TGCGCCAGCGTCCCCCAACTAGGAGGAAACACCATATATTTT. Amino acids: CASVPQLGGNTIYF.

This chain uses TRBV28 with TRBJ2-7; D is undetermined. The CDR3 extends over 13 amino acids. V lost 6 bases and J 3 bases, leaving 12 bases between the germline ends. From germline, CDR1 is MDHEN and CDR2 SYDVKM. The CDR3 loop reads CASSRGFNYEQYF. The CDR3 DNA reads TGTGCCAGCAGCCGAGGATTTAACTACGAGCAGTACTTC.

This clone has only a few counts. This chain uses TRBV10-2 with TRBJ1-2, with unresolved D. The CDR3 loop spans 13 amino acids. Looked up from germline, CDR1 is WSHSY and CDR2 is SAAADI. V lost 3 bases to trimming and J lost 5 bases, with 10 bases between them. The CDR3 coding sequence is TGCGCCAGCAGTGATTCGGGGATATATGGCTACACCTTC. Encoded protein: CASSDSGIYGYTF.